What follows is one T cell receptor (beta chain) and its context. The assay was immunoSEQ multiplex PCR, and TCRdb's table has in-frame clones only and misses some. Of around 150,000 clones detected, around 81% appear once; the ten largest clones hold around 6.2%. The sample is drawn from a study of blood T cell repertoires in COVID-19. Overall study: Nucleic acid was either cDNA or gDNA, and it came from T cells, B-cell-depleted T cells, or PBMCs.

The CDR3 consists of 12 residues. Looked up from germline, CDR1 is SEHNR and CDR2 is FQNEAQ (reference sequence). V was trimmed by 3 bases and J by 8 bases, leaving 8 bases between them. Sequencing was performed on PBMCs or T cells enriched from blood (not recorded which). The source of this sequence is a woman between 40 and 55 years old who had recovered from COVID-19. V usage is TRBV7-9 and J usage is TRBJ2-1, with a weak D call TRBD2 (5 bases). For the CDR3, the DNA is TGTGCCAGCAGCTTTAGCGCGTATGAGCAGTTCTTC. Protein product: CASSFSAYEQFF.